This T cell receptor beta chain comes out of a study of early T cells in non-severe SARS-CoV-2 infection. The junction had 4 bases not matched to a gene; V was cut back by 8 bases and J by 0 bases. The CDR3 consists of 15 residues. Germline CDR1 reads WSHSY; CDR2 reads SAAADI. This clonotype has a count of ten or more. MiXCR, run by TCRdb on the 5' RACE reads, gives a single entry per CDR3 protein. Of approximately 90,000 distinct CDR3 sequences listed, 12% are singletons. This rearrangement joins TRBV10-2 to TRBJ1-5; TRBD1 matches at 10 bases. The clonotype was recovered from an adult who was a healthcare worker with PCR-confirmed SARS-CoV-2 infection or an uninfected control (not recorded which). Here the sequenced sample was whole blood, taken at baseline. The CDR3, as DNA: TGCGCCAGCGGGACAGGGGATAATAGCAATCAGCCCCAGCATTTT. This translates into CASGTGDNSNQPQHF.